The rows below give T cell receptor beta chains drawn from one sample of a study of early T cells in non-severe SARS-CoV-2 infection. Using its own MiXCR run on the 5' RACE reads, TCRdb lists one record per CDR3 protein. The sample includes 85,000 to 90,000 distinct CDR3 sequences, around 14% of them seen just once. Sequencing used whole blood. These receptors originate from an adult who was a healthcare worker with PCR-confirmed SARS-CoV-2 infection or an uninfected control (not recorded which). The CDR3 runs from the conserved cysteine through the conserved F or W. Fields, in order: CDR3 DNA, CDR3 protein, clone size, V gene, J gene, D gene. A D gene is named only where the DNA matches it firmly. Clone size is not always given. Where it is, it says once, few, many or a class for expanded clones.

cdr3_nt: TGTGCCAGCAGCTTCCGGGCGGGTGAAGCTTTCTTT
cdr3_aa: CASSFRAGEAFF
clone_size: .
v_call: TRBV7-2
j_call: TRBJ1-1
d_call: .

cdr3_nt: TGTGCCAGCAGCCCCGGCCTAGCGGGAAGGACAGATACGCAGTATTTT
cdr3_aa: CASSPGLAGRTDTQYF
clone_size: many
v_call: TRBV7-6
j_call: TRBJ2-3
d_call: TRBD2

cdr3_nt: TGTGCCAGCAGTCAGGGGGCGAATCAGCCCCAGCATTTT
cdr3_aa: CASSQGANQPQHF
clone_size: few
v_call: TRBV2
j_call: TRBJ1-5
d_call: TRBD1

cdr3_nt: TGTGCCAGCAGTTCCGACAGGAGCAATCAGCCCCAGCATTTT
cdr3_aa: CASSSDRSNQPQHF
clone_size: .
v_call: TRBV6-1
j_call: TRBJ1-5
d_call: .

cdr3_nt: TGTGCCAGCAGCTTGGTTGCAACCTTGGTAAACCTAGGCCTTACGAACACCGGGGAGCTGTTTTTT
cdr3_aa: CASSLVATLVNLGLTNTGELFF
clone_size: few
v_call: TRBV5-5
j_call: TRBJ2-2
d_call: .

cdr3_nt: TGTGCCAGCAGTGAAGGACGGAACTATGGCTACACCTTC
cdr3_aa: CASSEGRNYGYTF
clone_size: .
v_call: TRBV6-1
j_call: TRBJ1-2
d_call: .

cdr3_nt: TGTGCCAGCAGTGACCGACAGGGGTTGAGCGAGCAGTACTTC
cdr3_aa: CASSDRQGLSEQYF
clone_size: few
v_call: TRBV6-1
j_call: TRBJ2-7
d_call: TRBD1

cdr3_nt: TGTGCCAGCCACCCGCGGAGCTCTGGAAACACCATATATTTT
cdr3_aa: CASHPRSSGNTIYF
clone_size: .
v_call: TRBV2
j_call: TRBJ1-3
d_call: .

cdr3_nt: TGTGCCAGCAGTTACCCCCGGGACAGGGGGCCGGAAGAGACCCAGTACTTC
cdr3_aa: CASSYPRDRGPEETQYF
clone_size: many
v_call: TRBV6-6
j_call: TRBJ2-5
d_call: TRBD1

cdr3_nt: TGTGCCAGCAGCCTGACTAGCGGGAGCTCCTACGAGCAGTACTTC
cdr3_aa: CASSLTSGSSYEQYF
clone_size: .
v_call: TRBV28
j_call: TRBJ2-7
d_call: TRBD2

cdr3_nt: TGTGCCAGCAGTCCTCAATTTCCGTCCGGTGATTTCTACTTC
cdr3_aa: CASSPQFPSGDFYF
clone_size: many
v_call: TRBV6-6
j_call: TRBJ2-7
d_call: .

cdr3_nt: TGTGCCAGCAACCAACCCAGGGAAAATGAGCAGTTCTTC
cdr3_aa: CASNQPRENEQFF
clone_size: few
v_call: TRBV4-2
j_call: TRBJ2-1
d_call: .

cdr3_nt: TGTGCCAGCAGTTTAGGAGGGGGTCCTCGCAATGAGCAGTTCTTC
cdr3_aa: CASSLGGGPRNEQFF
clone_size: few
v_call: TRBV28
j_call: TRBJ2-1
d_call: .

cdr3_nt: TGTGCCAGCAGCCAGATCAGAGAGTCTGGCTACACCTTC
cdr3_aa: CASSQIRESGYTF
clone_size: many
v_call: TRBV14
j_call: TRBJ1-2
d_call: .

cdr3_nt: TGTGCCAGCTCACCACCGGGCACAGATACGCAGTATTTT
cdr3_aa: CASSPPGTDTQYF
clone_size: few
v_call: TRBV18
j_call: TRBJ2-3
d_call: .

cdr3_nt: TGTGCCAGCAGTGAAATCGGGCCGGGTCCCTACGAGCAGTACTTC
cdr3_aa: CASSEIGPGPYEQYF
clone_size: .
v_call: TRBV6-1
j_call: TRBJ2-7
d_call: .

cdr3_nt: TGTGCCATCAGTGAGTCCGCCGGCCAAGAGACCCAGTACTTC
cdr3_aa: CAISESAGQETQYF
clone_size: few
v_call: TRBV10-3
j_call: TRBJ2-5
d_call: .

cdr3_nt: TGTGCCAGCCACCTTCTACTCCTCCGGGACAGGGAGAGGAGCACTGAAGCTTTCTTT
cdr3_aa: CASHLLLLRDRERSTEAFF
clone_size: .
v_call: TRBV7-9
j_call: TRBJ1-1
d_call: TRBD1

cdr3_nt: TGTGCCAGCAGTTTACTTCGACTAGCCAAAAACATTCAGTACTTC
cdr3_aa: CASSLLRLAKNIQYF
clone_size: few
v_call: TRBV12-3/TRBV12-4
j_call: TRBJ2-4
d_call: .

cdr3_nt: TGTGCCAGCAATGCCGGGGCAGGGAGGCAAGAGACCCAGTACTTC
cdr3_aa: CASNAGAGRQETQYF
clone_size: .
v_call: TRBV28
j_call: TRBJ2-5
d_call: .

cdr3_nt: TGTGCCAGCTCGTCGGACACTAGCTACGAGCAGTACTTC
cdr3_aa: CASSSDTSYEQYF
clone_size: few
v_call: TRBV18
j_call: TRBJ2-7
d_call: .

cdr3_nt: TGTGCCAGCAGCCTCTCCTACGAGCAGTACTTC
cdr3_aa: CASSLSYEQYF
clone_size: many
v_call: TRBV3-1
j_call: TRBJ2-7
d_call: .

cdr3_nt: TGTGCCAGCAGTGAGCAGGGTTACGAGCAGTACTTC
cdr3_aa: CASSEQGYEQYF
clone_size: many
v_call: TRBV2
j_call: TRBJ2-7
d_call: .